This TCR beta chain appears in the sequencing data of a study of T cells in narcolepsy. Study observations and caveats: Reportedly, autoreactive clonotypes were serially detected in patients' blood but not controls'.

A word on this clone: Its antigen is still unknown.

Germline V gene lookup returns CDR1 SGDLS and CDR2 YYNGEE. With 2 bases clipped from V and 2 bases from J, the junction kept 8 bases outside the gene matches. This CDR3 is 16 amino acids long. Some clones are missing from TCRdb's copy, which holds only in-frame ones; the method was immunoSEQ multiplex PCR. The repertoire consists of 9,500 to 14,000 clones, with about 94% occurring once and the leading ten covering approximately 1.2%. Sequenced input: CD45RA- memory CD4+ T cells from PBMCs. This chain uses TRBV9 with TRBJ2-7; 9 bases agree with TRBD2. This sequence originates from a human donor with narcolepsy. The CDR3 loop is CASSVSAAGGPYEQYF. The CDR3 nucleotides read TGTGCCAGCAGCGTTTCAGCTGCGGGAGGGCCCTACGAGCAGTACTTC.